The 32 T cell receptor beta chains below all came from one sample that was sequenced in a study of monozygotic twins with cystic fibrosis. Sequencing used immunoSEQ multiplex PCR; TCRdb keeps in-frame clones, though not all of them. The sample consists of tens of thousands of clones, approximately 97% of them appearing once. Sequencing was performed on blood. The receptor source for this set is a girl aged 10 to 17 with cystic fibrosis.

The chain joins TRBV28 to TRBJ2-1; no firm D call. CDR1 and CDR2 from the germline V gene are MDHEN and SYDVKM. The CDR3 contains 13 residues. Trimming removed 9 bases at V and 9 bases at J, with 18 bases between. The CDR3 here is CASGEVSPSEQFF. In DNA, the CDR3 is TGTGCCAGTGGAGAGGTTTCCCCCAGTGAGCAGTTCTTC.

This chain joins TRBV7-8 and TRBJ2-3; 11 nucleotides agree with TRBD2. With 3 bases clipped from V and 5 bases from J, the junction kept 7 bases outside the gene matches. Germline V CDR1 and CDR2: SGHVS, FQNEAQ. The CDR3 contains 16 residues. CDR3 in amino acids: CASSFGLAGGEDTQYF. CDR3 nucleotide sequence: TGTGCCAGCAGCTTCGGCCTAGCGGGAGGAGAAGATACGCAGTATTTT.

The V call is TRBV10-3, the J call TRBJ2-3; weak D call: TRBD2 (5 bases). The germline gives CDR1 ENHRY, CDR2 SYGVKD. The CDR3 is 16 amino acids. The V end was cut by 0 bases, the J end by 0 bases, with 10 bases between. CDR3 in amino acids: CAISESGAPSTDTQYF. The CDR3 region has the DNA TGTGCCATCAGTGAGTCGGGAGCACCTAGCACAGATACGCAGTATTTT.

The rearrangement uses TRBV19 and TRBJ1-1; D gene ambiguous. V was pared by 7 bases and J by 3 bases, with 15 bases between. Germline loops: CDR1 LNHDA, CDR2 SQIVND (reference sequence). The CDR3 has 14 amino acids. The CDR3 DNA follows: TGTGCCAGTACCCCCGGGTCTTCGTACACTGAAGCTTTCTTT. Protein: CASTPGSSYTEAFF.

V usage is TRBV7-9 and J usage is TRBJ2-1, with 13 positions matching TRBD2. The CDR3 contains 14 residues. Germline V gene data show CDR1 as SEHNR and CDR2 as FQNEAQ (reference sequence). The junction had 0 bases not matched to a gene; V was cut back by 6 bases and J by 4 bases. Here the CDR3 reads CASRLAGGYNEQFF. Written as DNA, the CDR3 is TGTGCCAGCAGACTAGCGGGAGGGTACAATGAGCAGTTCTTC.

In its sample, this clone was seen once. The V call is TRBV27, the J call TRBJ2-7; TRBD2 matches 15 bases. Germline CDR1 is MNHEY and CDR2 is SMNVEV (reference sequence). The V and J ends lost 0 bases and 4 bases, in that order; junction bases with no gene match: 7. This CDR3 has 18 amino acids. The CDR3 sequence is CASSLSFRGLAGGYEQYF. Here the CDR3 DNA reads TGTGCCAGCAGTTTATCTTTTCGTGGACTAGCGGGAGGGTACGAGCAGTACTTC.

This sequence joins TRBV5-4 and TRBJ1-3; 7 bases are shared with TRBD1. Germline CDR1 reads SGHNT; CDR2 reads YYREEE (reference sequence). CDR3 length: 16 residues. Losses at the gene ends were 4 bases for V and 0 bases for J; bases not matched to a gene: 7. CDR3 nucleotide sequence: TGTGCCAGCAGCCCCGGACAGGCTTCCTCTGGAAACACCATATATTTT. Its translation is CASSPGQASSGNTIYF.

The count of this clone is one. The V and J genes are TRBV7-9 and TRBJ2-1, with TRBD2 identical over 12 bases. The CDR3 contains 17 residues. Losses at the gene ends were 2 bases for V and 6 bases for J; bases not matched to a gene: 8. The V gene's germline CDR1 is SEHNR and CDR2 FQNEAQ (reference sequence). The CDR3 sequence is CASSLPETSGRPNEQFF. Here the CDR3 DNA reads TGTGCCAGCAGCTTACCTGAGACTAGCGGGAGACCCAATGAGCAGTTCTTC.

The V gene is TRBV5-4, the J gene TRBJ1-2; possible D gene TRBD1, 5 bases. This CDR3 is 16 amino acids long. Trimming pared 0 bases from V and 8 bases from J, leaving 20 bases between. Germline assignment: CDR1 SGHNT and CDR2 YYREEE (reference sequence). The CDR3, as DNA: TGTGCCAGCAGCTTGGCTGGGGGTGTAGGGGCTCGCGGCTACACCTTC. This gives the protein CASSLAGGVGARGYTF.

The V gene is TRBV30, the J gene TRBJ2-3; tentative D call: TRBD2 (5 bases). The V end was cut by 2 bases, the J end by 3 bases, with 12 bases between. The V gene's germline CDR1 is GTSNPN and CDR2 SVGIG (reference sequence). This CDR3 has 14 residues. The CDR3 loop reads CAWSTGSGTDTQYF. CDR3 DNA: TGTGCCTGGAGTACGGGGAGTGGGACAGATACGCAGTATTTT.

The chain recombines TRBV7-8 with TRBJ2-1; D is ambiguous. This CDR3 is built from 17 residues. CDR1 and CDR2 (germline): SGHVS, FQNEAQ. Trimming shortened V by 5 bases and J by 4 bases, and 21 bases separated the two germline ends. The CDR3 loop reads CASSLTMSGDVYNEQFF. The CDR3 nucleotides are TGTGCCAGCAGCCTAACTATGTCAGGAGACGTTTACAATGAGCAGTTCTTC.

The rearrangement joins TRBV5-1 to TRBJ2-2; D unresolved. The CDR3 has 11 amino acids. V lost 7 bases, J lost 6 bases, and 7 bases lay in between. The germline V gene has CDR1 SGHRS and CDR2 YFSETQ. As DNA, the CDR3 is TGCGCCAGCGGATTCTCCGGGGAGCTGTTTTTT. Translation gives CASGFSGELFF. The full variable domain, completed using reference TRBV5-1 and TRBJ2-2, is KAGVTQTPRYLIKTRGQQVTLSCSPISGHRSVSWYQQTPGQGLQFLFEYFSETQRNKGNFPGRFSGRQFSNSRSEMNVSTLELGDSALYLCASGFSGELFFGEGSRLTVL.

The gene calls are TRBV7-2 and TRBJ1-3; a weak D match, TRBD1 (6 bases). The germline V gene encodes CDR1 SGHTA and CDR2 FQGNSA. With 4 bases removed from V and 3 bases from J, the gap between germline ends came to 10 bases. The CDR3 totals 14 residues. The CDR3 protein is CASSWVQGGNTIYF. CDR3 DNA sequence: TGTGCCAGCAGCTGGGTACAGGGTGGAAACACCATATATTTT.

The J gene is TRBJ2-1, the V gene TRBV4-1; possibly TRBD2 for D (6 bases). The V end was cut by 0 bases, the J end by 2 bases, with 17 bases between. The CDR3 totals 18 residues. Germline V gene lookup returns CDR1 MGHRA and CDR2 YSYEKL. DNA of the CDR3: TGCGCCAGCAGCCAAGATCTTTTTCAGGAGGGGCCCTACAATGAGCAGTTCTTC. This encodes CASSQDLFQEGPYNEQFF.

The chain has TRBV7-6 and TRBJ2-7; perhaps D is TRBD1 or TRBD2 (5 bases each). The CDR3 spans 15 residues. Between the trimmed V and J ends, which lost 1 base and 3 bases, there was a span of 13 bases. Germline CDR1 is SGHVS and CDR2 is FNYEAQ. CDR3 region: CASSLESRAGYEQYF. The CDR3 DNA follows: TGTGCCAGCAGCTTAGAGTCCAGGGCGGGCTACGAGCAGTACTTC.

This clone was seen just once. As DNA, the CDR3 is TGTGCCAGCAGTGAAGTGCAGGGATCGATATCCGGGGAGCTGTTTTTT. This gives the protein CASSEVQGSISGELFF. The chain combines TRBV6-1 with TRBJ2-2; weak D call: TRBD1 (5 bases). This CDR3 comprises 16 residues. Trimming left V 1 base short and J 6 bases short, with 15 bases between. Germline values: CDR1 MNHNS, CDR2 SASEGT.

The chain has TRBV7-9 and TRBJ1-3, with TRBD1 as a possible D gene (6 bases). Germline V lookup: CDR1 SEHNR, CDR2 FQNEAQ (reference sequence). This CDR3 is 15 amino acids long. The V end lost 6 bases, the J end lost 2 bases, and 14 bases lay between the germline ends. The CDR3 nucleotides read TGTGCCAGCAGTTTTGGGGCAGGGGCTGGAAACACCATATATTTT. It yields the protein CASSFGAGAGNTIYF. The full variable domain, its missing parts supplied by reference TRBV7-9 and TRBJ1-3, is DTGVSQNPRHKITKRGQNVTFRCDPISEHNRLYWYRQTLGQGPEFLTYFQNEAQLEKSRLLSDRFSAERPKGSFSTLEIQRTEQGDSAMYLCASSFGAGAGNTIYFGEGSWLTVV.

This clone was seen once. V and J are TRBV5-6 and TRBJ2-5; TRBD1 might be the D (6 bases). Trimming removed 3 bases from V and 2 bases from J, with 14 bases in between. Germline V gene data show CDR1 as SGHDT and CDR2 as YYEEEE. The CDR3 length is 15 residues. CDR3 protein: CASSYEGVGQETQYF. As DNA, the CDR3 is TGTGCCAGCAGCTACGAGGGGGTGGGGCAAGAGACCCAGTACTTC. Combining the CDR3 with reference TRBV5-6 and TRBJ2-5 gives the whole variable domain DAGVTQSPTHLIKTRGQQVTLRCSPKSGHDTVSWYQQALGQGPQFIFQYYEEEERQRGNFPDRFSGHQFPNYSSELNVNALLLGDSALYLCASSYEGVGQETQYFGPGTRLLVL.

The chain carries TRBV6-5 and TRBJ1-1, with D unresolved. Germline V gene data show CDR1 as MNHEY and CDR2 as SVGAGI. The length of the CDR3 is 12 residues. Trimming cost V 2 bases and J 5 bases, with 6 bases left between them. The CDR3 sequence: CASSYLGTEAFF. The CDR3 nucleotides are TGTGCCAGCAGTTACCTAGGGACTGAAGCTTTCTTT.

V usage is TRBV6-5 and J usage is TRBJ2-7, with TRBD1 matching over 8 bases. Germline CDR1 reads MNHEY; CDR2 reads SVGAGI. CDR3 length: 14 residues. Trimming removed 6 bases from V and 1 base from J; junction bases left unmatched: 5. CDR3 DNA sequence: TGTGCCAGCAGCCCCAACAGGGGGTCCTACGAGCAGTACGTC. Its translation is CASSPNRGSYEQYV.

The CDR3 DNA reads as TGTGCCACCAGCAGAACATTCCCGGGCCTCGCAACTAATGAAAAACTGTTTTTT. Protein: CATSRTFPGLATNEKLFF. The chain recombines TRBV15 with TRBJ1-4, with D unclear. Germline CDR1 reads LNHNV; CDR2 reads YYDKDF (reference sequence). Trimming took 2 bases from V and 0 from J, leaving 16 bases between them. This CDR3 is 18 amino acids long.

The J gene is TRBJ2-7, the V gene TRBV28; TRBD2 agrees at 7 bases. Looked up from germline, CDR1 is MDHEN and CDR2 is SYDVKM. V was pared by 2 bases and J by 2 bases, with 3 bases of the junction left unmatched. The length of the CDR3 is 14 residues. The CDR3 nucleotides are TGTGCCAGCAGTTTAGGACGGGGGGCCTACGAGCAGTACTTC. This translates into CASSLGRGAYEQYF. The full variable domain, rest sourced from reference TRBV28 and TRBJ2-7, is DVKVTQSSRYLVKRTGEKVFLECVQDMDHENMFWYRQDPGLGLRLIYFSYDVKMKEKGDIPEGYSVSREKKERFSLILESASTNQTSMYLCASSLGRGAYEQYFGPGTRLTVT.

The chain is built from TRBV6-5 and TRBJ2-2, with TRBD2 identical over 7 bases. Germline CDR1 and CDR2: MNHEY and SVGAGI. CDR3 length equals 15 residues. Trimming cost V 0 bases and J 6 bases; bases outside gene matches: 4. CDR3 sequence (DNA): TGTGCCAGCAGTTACTCTAGCGGGTCGGCCGGGGAGCTGTTTTTT. This translates into CASSYSSGSAGELFF.

The chain joins TRBV5-6 to TRBJ2-5, with D unresolved. Germline lookup yields CDR1 SGHDT and CDR2 YYEEEE. CDR3 size: 13 residues. The V end lost 3 bases, the J end lost 2 bases, and 8 bases lay between the germline ends. The CDR3 region is CASSSGPQETQYF. The CDR3 DNA is TGTGCCAGCAGCTCGGGCCCTCAAGAGACCCAGTACTTC. The full variable domain, rest sourced from reference TRBV5-6 and TRBJ2-5, is DAGVTQSPTHLIKTRGQQVTLRCSPKSGHDTVSWYQQALGQGPQFIFQYYEEEERQRGNFPDRFSGHQFPNYSSELNVNALLLGDSALYLCASSSGPQETQYFGPGTRLLVL.

In this sample, this clone turned up a few times. The chain combines TRBV2 with TRBJ1-1; 7 bases map to TRBD1. V lost 0 bases to trimming and J lost 6 bases; unmatched junction nucleotides: 4. The CDR3 has 14 residues. Germline V gene data show CDR1 as SNHLY and CDR2 as FYNNEI. In nucleotides, the CDR3 is TGTGCCAGCAGTGAAGCGCAGGGGGGACCTGAAGCTTTCTTT. It specifies CASSEAQGGPEAFF.

V is TRBV18 and J is TRBJ2-3; 7 bases match TRBD1. The CDR3 extends over 18 amino acids. With 3 bases clipped from V and 0 bases from J, the junction kept 12 bases outside the gene matches. Germline CDR1 is KGHSH and CDR2 is LQKENI. This chain's CDR3 is CASSPLPWTGTSTDTQYF. The CDR3 DNA sequence: TGTGCCAGCTCACCCCTCCCCTGGACAGGTACTAGCACAGATACGCAGTATTTT.

V and J are TRBV4-3 and TRBJ1-1; D might be TRBD1 (5 bases). Trimming removed 0 bases from V and 1 base from J, with 9 bases in between. Germline V lookup: CDR1 LGHNA, CDR2 YSLEER. The CDR3 contains 15 residues. CDR3 in amino acids: CASSQEQGANTEAFF. The CDR3, as DNA: TGCGCCAGCAGCCAAGAGCAGGGAGCGAACACTGAAGCTTTCTTT.

This sequence joins TRBV19 and TRBJ1-1, with D maybe TRBD1 (6 bases). V lost 6 bases and J 1 base, leaving 18 bases between the germline ends. CDR1 is LNHDA and CDR2 is SQIVND in the germline V gene (reference sequence). The CDR3 has 16 residues. CDR3 sequence: CASSSRSDRPNTEAFF. Here the CDR3 DNA reads TGTGCCAGTAGCTCAAGGTCGGACAGACCGAACACTGAAGCTTTCTTT.

This clone showed up just once. This chain connects TRBV29-1 to TRBJ1-1; 7 bases agree with TRBD1. J was trimmed by 2 bases and V by 7 bases; bases with no gene match: 10. Germline V lookup: CDR1 SQVTM, CDR2 ANQGSEA. There are 14 residues in the CDR3. CDR3 residues: CSGGTARANTEAFF. In nucleotides, the CDR3 is TGCAGCGGTGGGACAGCGAGGGCAAACACTGAAGCTTTCTTT.

V gene TRBV12-5 combines with J gene TRBJ1-2, with 7 bases aligning to TRBD1. The CDR3 is 13 residues long. The V gene's germline CDR1 is LGHNT and CDR2 FRNRAP. J gave up 2 bases and V 7 bases, and 4 bases lay outside the gene matches. CDR3 DNA sequence: TGTGCTAGTGCCCCGGACAGGAACTATGGCTACACCTTC. Translating gives CASAPDRNYGYTF.

This clone appeared once. The rearrangement joins TRBV7-9 to TRBJ2-7, with D unclear. The CDR3 covers 15 residues. The germline CDR1 and CDR2 sequences are SEHNR and FQNEAQ (reference sequence). The germline V and J ends were trimmed by 1 base and 3 bases, with 13 bases remaining between them. The CDR3 DNA reads as TGTGCCAGCAGCTTAGGTCCACAGCGCCTCTACGAGCAGTACTTC. Protein product: CASSLGPQRLYEQYF.

The chain is built from TRBV4-3 and TRBJ2-7, with TRBD2 matching over 8 bases. The CDR3 contains 15 residues. V was pared by 0 bases and J by 4 bases, with 5 bases of the junction left unmatched. Germline CDR1 reads LGHNA; CDR2 reads YSLEER. CDR3 DNA: TGCGCCAGCAGCCAAGACTCCAGCGGGGGTTACGAGCAGTACTTC. Amino acids: CASSQDSSGGYEQYF.